What follows are 23 T cell receptor beta chains derived from one specimen sequenced in a study of blood T cell repertoires in COVID-19. TCRdb's copy holds only in-frame clones and misses some; the assay was immunoSEQ multiplex PCR. Among roughly 330,000 clones listed, just over 85% were seen once. The sample taken for sequencing was PBMCs or T cells enriched from blood (not recorded which). Receptors originate from a woman aged 18 to 35 who had recovered from COVID-19.

The CDR3 loop reads CASTDRVKQYF. In nucleotides, the CDR3 is TGTGCCAGCACCGACAGGGTGAAGCAGTACTTC. The chain recombines TRBV6-5 with TRBJ2-7; 7 nucleotides match TRBD1. Trimming at V came to 7 bases and at J to 8 bases, leaving 5 bases not matched to a gene. Germline V gives CDR1 MNHEY, CDR2 SVGAGI. The CDR3 length is 11 residues.

This clone was seen a single time. The chain recombines TRBV28 with TRBJ2-7, with 10 bases matching TRBD2. Per the germline V gene, CDR1 is MDHEN and CDR2 is SYDVKM. Trimming cost V 5 bases and J 3 bases; bases outside gene matches: 16. The CDR3 is 18 amino acids. The CDR3 bases are TGTGCCAGCAGTCTACCCCTTAAGCGGGAGGGCCGTCTCTACGAGCAGTACTTC. Translating it yields CASSLPLKREGRLYEQYF.

The chain couples TRBV6-4 to TRBJ2-1; 12 bases map to TRBD2. J gave up 5 bases and V 6 bases, and 17 bases lay outside the gene matches. This CDR3 contains 19 residues. Germline V lookup: CDR1 MRHNA, CDR2 SNTAGT. DNA of the CDR3: TGTGCCAGCAGGGAAACCCCGGGACTAGCGGGTTTGGGGGACAATGAGCAGTTCTTC. Its protein is CASRETPGLAGLGDNEQFF.

This clone has just one count. The CDR3 region is CASSVEGFSSGANVLTF. The CDR3 coding sequence is TGTGCCAGCAGCGTAGAGGGGTTTAGCTCTGGGGCCAACGTCCTGACTTTC. This rearrangement joins TRBV9 to TRBJ2-6, with TRBD1 as a possible D gene (5 bases). Deletions cut 0 bases from V and 0 bases from J, with 10 bases between. This CDR3 region has 17 residues. Germline V gene data show CDR1 as SGDLS and CDR2 as YYNGEE.

The chain combines TRBV5-4 with TRBJ1-6, with 7 positions matching TRBD1. From germline, CDR1 is SGHNT and CDR2 YYREEE (reference sequence). The CDR3 covers 15 residues. J was trimmed by 5 bases and V by 0 bases; bases with no gene match: 2. CDR3 amino acids: CASSLGGTDNSPLHF. For the CDR3, the DNA is TGTGCCAGCAGCTTGGGCGGGACAGATAATTCACCCCTCCACTTT.

This clone was picked up a small number of times. The V gene is TRBV9, the J gene TRBJ1-1; D might be TRBD1 (6 bases). Between the trimmed V and J ends, which lost 2 bases and 5 bases, there was a span of 16 bases. Germline V gives CDR1 SGDLS, CDR2 YYNGEE. The CDR3 runs to 15 residues. This CDR3 reads CASSVGGLGDTEAFF. The CDR3 DNA reads TGTGCCAGCAGCGTTGGGGGCTTGGGGGATACTGAAGCTTTCTTT.

The chain carries TRBV7-9 and TRBJ2-5; perhaps TRBD1 as D (7 bases). Trimming removed 7 bases from V and 3 bases from J, with 15 bases in between. Germline loops: CDR1 SEHNR, CDR2 FQNEAQ (reference sequence). The CDR3 is 14 amino acids. CDR3 region: CASTQRGTEETQYF. DNA for the CDR3: TGTGCCAGCACCCAACGGGGGACAGAAGAGACCCAGTACTTC.

The chain uses TRBV10-3 and TRBJ2-6; possible D gene TRBD2, 5 bases. The ends were cut back, 2 bases at V and 0 bases at J, with 8 bases in the middle. Germline V gene sequence: CDR1 ENHRY, CDR2 SYGVKD. The length of the CDR3 is 16 residues. The CDR3 reads CAISEPEVSGANVLTF. Written as DNA, the CDR3 is TGTGCCATCAGTGAGCCGGAGGTCTCTGGGGCCAACGTCCTGACTTTC.

The rearrangement uses TRBV7-9 and TRBJ1-2; TRBD1 agrees at 8 bases. This CDR3 has 13 amino acids. V shed 3 bases and J 10 bases; nucleotides not matched to a gene: 7. Germline assignment: CDR1 SEHNR and CDR2 FQNEAQ (reference sequence). CDR3 nucleotides: TGTGCCAGCAGCTTTGGACAGGGTCCAGACTACACCTTC. Translated, it gives CASSFGQGPDYTF.

The chain uses TRBV2 and TRBJ1-2; no clear D gene. CDR3 length: 11 residues. Trimming removed 6 bases at V and 6 bases at J, with 8 bases between. The V gene's germline CDR1 is SNHLY and CDR2 FYNNEI. CDR3 sequence reads: CASRAIDGYTF. In DNA, the CDR3 is TGTGCCAGCAGGGCCATCGATGGCTACACCTTC.

Concerning this clone: Within the sample, other DNA sequences also encode this same CDR3. V usage is TRBV28 and J usage is TRBJ1-1, with D possibly TRBD1 on 6 matching bases. CDR1 is MDHEN and CDR2 is SYDVKM in the germline V gene. The V and J ends lost 2 bases and 3 bases respectively, with 10 bases between them. The CDR3 is 14 residues long. The CDR3 coding sequence is TGTGCCAGCAGTTTAAGGGGGGGGTACACTGAAGCTTTCTTT. This sequence encodes CASSLRGGYTEAFF.

The rearrangement uses TRBV4-1 and TRBJ2-5; maybe TRBD2 (5 bases). The germline V gene has CDR1 MGHRA and CDR2 YSYEKL. This CDR3 is 14 amino acids long. The V and J ends lost 1 base and 5 bases respectively, with 11 bases between them. The CDR3 protein is CASSQVTGWETQYF. CDR3 sequence (DNA): TGCGCCAGCAGCCAAGTCACGGGGTGGGAGACCCAGTACTTC.

The J gene is TRBJ1-6, the V gene TRBV2; 7 nucleotides line up with TRBD1. The CDR3 spans 16 residues. Germline CDR1 reads SNHLY; CDR2 reads FYNNEI. J lost 6 bases, V lost 1 base, and 6 bases had no gene match. CDR3: CASSEETGNLNSPLHF. Here the CDR3 DNA reads TGTGCCAGCAGTGAAGAGACAGGGAACCTTAATTCACCCCTCCACTTT.

V is TRBV27 and J is TRBJ1-2, with unresolved D. Germline CDR1 and CDR2: MNHEY and SMNVEV (reference sequence). The CDR3 length is 12 residues. Trimming pared 6 bases from V and 6 bases from J, leaving 11 bases between. For the CDR3, the DNA is TGTGCCAGCAGAAGCGGAGGGAATGGCTACACCTTC. Encoded protein: CASRSGGNGYTF.

V is TRBV19 and J is TRBJ1-2; D gene unclear. V gave up 7 bases and J gave up 2 bases, with 14 bases separating them. CDR1 and CDR2 from the germline V gene are LNHDA and SQIVND (reference sequence). The CDR3 is made up of 14 amino acids. CDR3 in amino acids: CASTNSWENYGYTF. As DNA, the CDR3 is TGTGCCAGTACGAACAGTTGGGAGAACTATGGCTACACCTTC.

V is TRBV7-2 and J is TRBJ1-3; D is possibly TRBD1 (5 bases). Trimming pared 4 bases from V and 1 base from J, leaving 8 bases between. This CDR3 has 14 amino acids. The germline gives CDR1 SGHTA, CDR2 FQGNSA. As DNA, the CDR3 is TGTGCCAGCAGCTCAGACAGATCTGGAAACACCATATATTTT. It is translated as CASSSDRSGNTIYF.

The chain carries TRBV28 and TRBJ1-1, with a possible D match to TRBD1 (6 bases). The V gene's germline CDR1 is MDHEN and CDR2 SYDVKM. Trimming shortened V by 6 bases and J by 11 bases, and 22 bases separated the two germline ends. This CDR3 region has 14 residues. The CDR3 sequence: CASRLRWDTFGAFF. In DNA form, the CDR3 reads TGTGCCAGCAGGCTACGGTGGGACACCTTTGGGGCTTTCTTT.

V gene TRBV27 combines with J gene TRBJ2-1; TRBD1 matches at 7 bases. This CDR3 contains 14 residues. Germline loops: CDR1 MNHEY, CDR2 SMNVEV (reference sequence). Trimming removed 3 bases from V and 9 bases from J; junction bases left unmatched: 8. This CDR3 reads CASSFGDRKIEQFF. CDR3 nucleotide sequence: TGTGCCAGCAGTTTCGGGGACAGAAAAATTGAGCAGTTCTTC.

The chain has TRBV19 and TRBJ1-2; tentative D call: TRBD1 (5 bases). Germline CDR1 and CDR2: LNHDA and SQIVND (reference sequence). The V end was cut by 4 bases, the J end by 4 bases, with 10 bases between. CDR3 length: 13 residues. CDR3 in amino acids: CASSSWQGYGYTF. The CDR3 nucleotides read TGTGCCAGTAGTAGCTGGCAGGGCTATGGCTACACCTTC.

The chain couples TRBV6-5 to TRBJ2-7, with TRBD1 matching 7 bases. The V gene's germline CDR1 is MNHEY and CDR2 SVGAGI. CDR3 length: 14 amino acids. J lost 3 bases, V lost 1 base, and 3 bases had no gene match. The CDR3 sequence: CASSYLDRNYEQYF. In DNA form, the CDR3 reads TGTGCCAGCAGTTACTTGGACAGGAACTACGAGCAGTACTTC.

This rearrangement joins TRBV7-2 to TRBJ1-3; no clear D. Trimming left V 2 bases short and J 4 bases short, with 6 bases between. Germline V gene data show CDR1 as SGHTA and CDR2 as FQGNSA. This CDR3 region has 13 residues. The DNA of the CDR3 is TGTGCCAGCAGCTTATTTCTCGGAAACACCATATATTTT. Translated: CASSLFLGNTIYF.

V usage is TRBV3-1 (or the pseudogene TRBV3-2) and J usage is TRBJ2-5; 13 bases match TRBD2. The germline V gene has CDR1 LGHDT and CDR2 YNNKEL (reference sequence). The CDR3 consists of 17 residues. V trimming: 8 bases; J trimming: 2 bases; junction bases outside the gene matches: 11. DNA of the CDR3: TGTGCCAGCTCCTCCCCCCTACTAGCGGGGGGGCAAGAGACCCAGTACTTC. Translating it yields CASSSPLLAGGQETQYF.

The V call is TRBV10-2, the J call TRBJ1-5, with a possible D match to TRBD1 (6 bases). Germline assignment: CDR1 WSHSY and CDR2 SAAADI. There are 15 residues in the CDR3. V was pared by 3 bases and J by 2 bases, with 11 bases between. The CDR3, as DNA: TGCGCCAGCAGTGACGGGCCAGGGGGCAATCAGCCCCAGCATTTT. Its protein product is CASSDGPGGNQPQHF.